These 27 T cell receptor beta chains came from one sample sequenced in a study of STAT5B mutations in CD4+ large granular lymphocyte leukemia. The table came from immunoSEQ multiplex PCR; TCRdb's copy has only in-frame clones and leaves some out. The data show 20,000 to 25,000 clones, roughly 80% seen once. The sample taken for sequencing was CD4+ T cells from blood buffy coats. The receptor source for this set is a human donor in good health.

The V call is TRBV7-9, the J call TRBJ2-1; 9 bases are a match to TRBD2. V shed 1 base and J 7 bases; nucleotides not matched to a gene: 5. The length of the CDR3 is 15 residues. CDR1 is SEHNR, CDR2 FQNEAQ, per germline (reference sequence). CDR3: CASSLGSGSWNEQFF. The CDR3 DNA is TGTGCCAGCAGCTTAGGTAGCGGGAGCTGGAATGAGCAGTTCTTC.

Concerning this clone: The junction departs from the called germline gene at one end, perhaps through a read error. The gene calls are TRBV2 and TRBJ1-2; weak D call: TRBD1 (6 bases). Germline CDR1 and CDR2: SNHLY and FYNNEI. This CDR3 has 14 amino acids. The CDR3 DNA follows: TGTGTCAGCAGTCTACAGGGATCGAACTATGGCTACACCTTC. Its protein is CVSSLQGSNYGYTF.

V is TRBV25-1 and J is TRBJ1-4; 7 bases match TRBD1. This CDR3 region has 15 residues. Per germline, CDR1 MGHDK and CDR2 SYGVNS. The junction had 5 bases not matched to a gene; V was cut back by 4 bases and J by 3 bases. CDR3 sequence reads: CASSGQGGSNEKLFF. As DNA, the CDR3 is TGTGCCAGCAGTGGCCAGGGGGGATCTAATGAAAAACTGTTTTTT.

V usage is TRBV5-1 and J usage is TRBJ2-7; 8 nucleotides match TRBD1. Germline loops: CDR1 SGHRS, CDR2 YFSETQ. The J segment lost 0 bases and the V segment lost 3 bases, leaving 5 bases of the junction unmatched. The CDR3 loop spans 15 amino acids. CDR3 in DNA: TGCGCCAGCAGCTCGGGACAGGACCACTCCTACGAGCAGTACTTC. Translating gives CASSSGQDHSYEQYF.

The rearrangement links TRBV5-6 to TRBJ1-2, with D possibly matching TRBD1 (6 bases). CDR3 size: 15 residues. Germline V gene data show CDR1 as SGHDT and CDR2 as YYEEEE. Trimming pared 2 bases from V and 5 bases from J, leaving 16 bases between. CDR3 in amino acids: CASSLTAGVHYGYTF. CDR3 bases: TGTGCCAGCAGCTTAACCGCAGGGGTCCATTATGGCTACACCTTC.

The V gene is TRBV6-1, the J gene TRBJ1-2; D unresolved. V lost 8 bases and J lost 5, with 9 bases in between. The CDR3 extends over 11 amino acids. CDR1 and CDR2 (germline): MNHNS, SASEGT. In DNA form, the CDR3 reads TGTGCCAGCGGCGAGGAGTATGGCTACACCTTC. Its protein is CASGEEYGYTF.

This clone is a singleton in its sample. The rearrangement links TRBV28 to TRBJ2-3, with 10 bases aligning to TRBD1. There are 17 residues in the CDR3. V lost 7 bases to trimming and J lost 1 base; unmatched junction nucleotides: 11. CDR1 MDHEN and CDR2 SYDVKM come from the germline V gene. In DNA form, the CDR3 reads TGTGCCAGCATCGGGGACAGGGGTTTCCCCGGCACAGATACGCAGTATTTT. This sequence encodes CASIGDRGFPGTDTQYF.

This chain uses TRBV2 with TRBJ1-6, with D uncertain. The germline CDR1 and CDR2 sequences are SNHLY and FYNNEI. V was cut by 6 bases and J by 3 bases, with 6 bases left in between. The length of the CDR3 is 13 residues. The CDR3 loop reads CASRQSYNSPLHF. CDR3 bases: TGTGCCAGCAGGCAGAGCTATAATTCACCCCTCCACTTT. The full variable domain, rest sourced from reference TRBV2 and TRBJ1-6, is EPEVTQTPSHQVTQMGQEVILRCVPISNHLYFYWYRQILGQKVEFLVSFYNNEISEKSEIFDDQFSVERPDGSNFTLKIRSTKLEDSAMYFCASRQSYNSPLHFGNGTRLTVT.

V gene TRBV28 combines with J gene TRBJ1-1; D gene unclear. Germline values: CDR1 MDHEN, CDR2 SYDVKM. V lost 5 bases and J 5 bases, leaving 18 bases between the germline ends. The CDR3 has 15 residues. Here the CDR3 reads CASSELIKVLTEAFF. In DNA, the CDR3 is TGTGCCAGCAGTGAATTAATCAAGGTTCTTACTGAAGCTTTCTTT.

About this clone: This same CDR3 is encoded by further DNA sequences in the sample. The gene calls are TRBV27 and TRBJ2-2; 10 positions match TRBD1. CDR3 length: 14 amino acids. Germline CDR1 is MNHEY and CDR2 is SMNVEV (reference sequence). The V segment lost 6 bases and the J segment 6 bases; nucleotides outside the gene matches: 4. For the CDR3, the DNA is TGTGCCAGCAGCCGGACAGGGGGTTCCGGGGAGCTGTTTTTT. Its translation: CASSRTGGSGELFF.

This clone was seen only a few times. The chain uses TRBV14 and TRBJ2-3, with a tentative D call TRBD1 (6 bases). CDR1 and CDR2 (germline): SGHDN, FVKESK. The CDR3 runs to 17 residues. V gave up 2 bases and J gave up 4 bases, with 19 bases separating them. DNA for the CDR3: TGTGCCAGCAGCCAAAAGACAAGGGGGTTTGGGCCAGATACGCAGTATTTT. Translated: CASSQKTRGFGPDTQYF.

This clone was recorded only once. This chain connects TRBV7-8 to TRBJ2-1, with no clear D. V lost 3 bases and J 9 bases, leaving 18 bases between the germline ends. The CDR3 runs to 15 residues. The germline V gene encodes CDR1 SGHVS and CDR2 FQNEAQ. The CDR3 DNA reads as TGTGCCAGCAGCTTTACTACTCTCTCGAGGACTGAGCAGTTCTTC. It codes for CASSFTTLSRTEQFF.

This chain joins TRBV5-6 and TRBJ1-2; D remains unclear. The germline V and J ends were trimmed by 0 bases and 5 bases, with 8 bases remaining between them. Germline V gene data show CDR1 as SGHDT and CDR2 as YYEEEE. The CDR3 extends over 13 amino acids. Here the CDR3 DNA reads TGTGCCAGCAGCTTGGGACTGAATTATGGCTACACCTTC. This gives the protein CASSLGLNYGYTF.

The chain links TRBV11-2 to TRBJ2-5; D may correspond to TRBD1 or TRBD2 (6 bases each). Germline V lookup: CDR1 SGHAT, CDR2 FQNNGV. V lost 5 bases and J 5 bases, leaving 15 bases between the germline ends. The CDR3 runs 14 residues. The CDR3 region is CASSLGGGRETQYF. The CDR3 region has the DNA TGTGCCAGCAGCCTAGGAGGGGGTCGGGAGACCCAGTACTTC.

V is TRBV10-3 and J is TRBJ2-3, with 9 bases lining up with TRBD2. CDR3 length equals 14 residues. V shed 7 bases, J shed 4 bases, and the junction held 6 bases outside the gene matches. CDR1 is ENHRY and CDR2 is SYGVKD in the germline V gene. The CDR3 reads CAITSGMGADTQYF. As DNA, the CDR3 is TGTGCCATCACTAGCGGGATGGGGGCAGATACGCAGTATTTT.

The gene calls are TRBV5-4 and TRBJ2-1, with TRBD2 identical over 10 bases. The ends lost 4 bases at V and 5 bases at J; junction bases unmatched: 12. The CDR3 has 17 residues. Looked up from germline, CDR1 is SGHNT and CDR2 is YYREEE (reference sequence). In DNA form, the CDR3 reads TGTGCCAGCAGCCGAGAACCAGCTAGCGGGAGAAACAATGAGCAGTTCTTC. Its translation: CASSREPASGRNNEQFF.

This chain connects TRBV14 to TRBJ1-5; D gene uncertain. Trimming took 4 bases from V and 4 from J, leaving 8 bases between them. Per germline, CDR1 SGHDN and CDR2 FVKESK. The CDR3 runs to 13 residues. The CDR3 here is CASSPGGNQPQHF. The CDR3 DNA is TGTGCCAGCAGCCCAGGAGGAAATCAGCCCCAGCATTTT. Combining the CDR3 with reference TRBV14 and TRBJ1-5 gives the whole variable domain EAGVTQFPSHSVIEKGQTVTLRCDPISGHDNLYWYRRVMGKEIKFLLHFVKESKQDESGMPNNRFLAERTGGTYSTLKVQPAELEDSGVYFCASSPGGNQPQHFGDGTRLSIL.

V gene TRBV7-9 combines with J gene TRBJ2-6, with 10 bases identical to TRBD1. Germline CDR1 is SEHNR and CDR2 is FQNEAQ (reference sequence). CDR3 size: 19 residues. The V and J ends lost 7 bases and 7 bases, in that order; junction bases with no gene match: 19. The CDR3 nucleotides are TGTGCCAGCAACTCACCACCGGGACAGGGGAGACTAGGAGCCAACGTCCTGACTTTC. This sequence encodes CASNSPPGQGRLGANVLTF.

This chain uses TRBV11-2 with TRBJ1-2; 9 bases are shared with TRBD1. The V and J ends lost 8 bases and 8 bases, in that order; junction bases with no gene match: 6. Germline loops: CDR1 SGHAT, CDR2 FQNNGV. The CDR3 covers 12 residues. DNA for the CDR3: TGTGCCAGCGGTGGGACAGGGCTGGGCTACACCTTC. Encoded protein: CASGGTGLGYTF.

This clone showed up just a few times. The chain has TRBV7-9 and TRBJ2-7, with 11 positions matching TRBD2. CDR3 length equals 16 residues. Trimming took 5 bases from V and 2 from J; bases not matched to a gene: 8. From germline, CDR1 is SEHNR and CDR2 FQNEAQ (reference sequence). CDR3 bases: TGTGCCAGCAGCCCTATACGACTAGCGGGAACCTACGAGCAGTACTTC. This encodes CASSPIRLAGTYEQYF.

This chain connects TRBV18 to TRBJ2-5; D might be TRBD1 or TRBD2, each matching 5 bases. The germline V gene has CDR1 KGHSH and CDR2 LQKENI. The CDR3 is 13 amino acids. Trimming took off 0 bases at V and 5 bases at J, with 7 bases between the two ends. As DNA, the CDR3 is TGTGCCAGCTCACCACCGGGGGTGGAGACCCAGTACTTC. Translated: CASSPPGVETQYF. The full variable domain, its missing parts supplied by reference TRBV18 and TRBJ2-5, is NAGVMQNPRHLVRRRGQEARLRCSPMKGHSHVYWYRQLPEEGLKFMVYLQKENIIDESGMPKERFSAEFPKEGPSILRIQQVVRGDSAAYFCASSPPGVETQYFGPGTRLLVL.

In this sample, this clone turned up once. The CDR3 loop is CSVARTSGMGTDTQYF. The CDR3 DNA reads as TGCAGCGTTGCCCGGACTAGCGGGATGGGTACAGATACGCAGTATTTT. The rearrangement uses TRBV29-1 and TRBJ2-3; 12 bases are a match to TRBD2. Germline V gene sequence: CDR1 SQVTM, CDR2 ANQGSEA. Trimming removed 4 bases from V and 3 bases from J; junction bases left unmatched: 8. The CDR3 is 16 amino acids.

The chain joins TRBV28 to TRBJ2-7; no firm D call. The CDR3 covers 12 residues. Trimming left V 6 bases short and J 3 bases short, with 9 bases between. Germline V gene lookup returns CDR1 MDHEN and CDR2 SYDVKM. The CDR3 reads CASSFSIYEQYF. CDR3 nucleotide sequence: TGTGCCAGCAGCTTTAGCATCTACGAGCAGTACTTC.

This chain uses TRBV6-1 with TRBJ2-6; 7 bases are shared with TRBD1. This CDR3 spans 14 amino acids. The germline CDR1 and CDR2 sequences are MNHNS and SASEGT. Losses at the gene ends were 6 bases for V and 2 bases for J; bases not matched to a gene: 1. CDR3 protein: CASRQGTGANVLTF. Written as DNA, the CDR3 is TGTGCCAGCAGACAGGGGACTGGGGCCAACGTCCTGACTTTC.

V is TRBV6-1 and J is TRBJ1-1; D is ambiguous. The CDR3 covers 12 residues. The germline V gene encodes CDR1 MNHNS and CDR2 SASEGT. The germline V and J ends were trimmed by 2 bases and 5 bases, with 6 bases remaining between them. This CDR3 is CASSERDTEAFF. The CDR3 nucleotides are TGTGCCAGCAGTGAAAGGGATACTGAAGCTTTCTTT.

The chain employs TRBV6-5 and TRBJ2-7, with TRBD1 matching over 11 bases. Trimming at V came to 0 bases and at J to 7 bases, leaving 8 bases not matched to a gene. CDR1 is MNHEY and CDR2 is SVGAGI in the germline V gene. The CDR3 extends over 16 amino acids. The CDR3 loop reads CASSYSSGQGAEEQYF. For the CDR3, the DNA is TGTGCCAGCAGTTACTCGAGCGGACAGGGGGCAGAGGAGCAGTACTTC.

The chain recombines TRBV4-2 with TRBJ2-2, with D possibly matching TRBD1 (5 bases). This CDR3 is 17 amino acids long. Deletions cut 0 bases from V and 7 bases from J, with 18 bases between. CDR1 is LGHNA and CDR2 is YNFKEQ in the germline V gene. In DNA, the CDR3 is TGTGCCAGCAGCCAAGATGTCATTAGGCAGGGCTTCGGGGAGCTGTTTTTT. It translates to CASSQDVIRQGFGELFF.